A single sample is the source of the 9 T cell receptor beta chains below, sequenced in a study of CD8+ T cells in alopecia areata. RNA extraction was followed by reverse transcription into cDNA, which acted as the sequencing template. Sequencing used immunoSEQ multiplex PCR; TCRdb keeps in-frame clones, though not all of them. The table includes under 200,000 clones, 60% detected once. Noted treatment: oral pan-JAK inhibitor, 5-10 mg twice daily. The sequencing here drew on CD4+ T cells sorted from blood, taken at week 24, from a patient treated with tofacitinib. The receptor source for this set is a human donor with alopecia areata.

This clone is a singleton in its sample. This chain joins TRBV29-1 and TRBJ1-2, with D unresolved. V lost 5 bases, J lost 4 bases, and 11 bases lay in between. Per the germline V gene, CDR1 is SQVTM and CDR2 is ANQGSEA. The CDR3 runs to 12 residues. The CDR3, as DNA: TGCAGCGTTATGAGCGCGCGCTATGGCTACACCTTC. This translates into CSVMSARYGYTF.

This CDR3 is CAWSSQWEKLFF. For the CDR3, the DNA is TGTGCCTGGAGTTCCCAGTGGGAAAAACTGTTTTTT. The rearrangement links TRBV30 to TRBJ1-4; D remains unclear. The V end lost 2 bases, the J end lost 8 bases, and 9 bases lay between the germline ends. The CDR3 consists of 12 residues. The germline V gene has CDR1 GTSNPN and CDR2 SVGIG (reference sequence).

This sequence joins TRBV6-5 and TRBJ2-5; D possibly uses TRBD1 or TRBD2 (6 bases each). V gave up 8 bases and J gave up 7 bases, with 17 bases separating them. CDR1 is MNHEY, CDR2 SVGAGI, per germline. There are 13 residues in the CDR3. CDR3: CASRSPGAGTQYF. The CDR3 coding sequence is TGTGCCAGCCGTTCTCCGGGGGCCGGGACCCAGTACTTC.

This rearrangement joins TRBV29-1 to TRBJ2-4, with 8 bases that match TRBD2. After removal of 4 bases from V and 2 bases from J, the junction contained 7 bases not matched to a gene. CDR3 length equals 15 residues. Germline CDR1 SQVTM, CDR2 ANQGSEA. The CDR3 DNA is TGCAGCGTTGGTTTACGACTAGCGACCAAAAACATTCAGTACTTC. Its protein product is CSVGLRLATKNIQYF.

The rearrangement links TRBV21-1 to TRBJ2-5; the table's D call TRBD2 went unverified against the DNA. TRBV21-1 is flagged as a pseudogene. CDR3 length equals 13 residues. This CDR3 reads CASSKGGQETQYF. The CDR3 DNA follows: TGTGCCAGCAGCAAAGGAGGGCAAGAGACCCAGTACTTC.

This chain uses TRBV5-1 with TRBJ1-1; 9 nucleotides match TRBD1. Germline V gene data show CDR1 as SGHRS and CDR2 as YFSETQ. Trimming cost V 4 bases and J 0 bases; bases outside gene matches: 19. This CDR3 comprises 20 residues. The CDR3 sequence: CASSPTPRDRALELNTEAFF. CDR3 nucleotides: TGCGCCAGCAGCCCCACACCCCGGGACAGGGCTTTGGAGTTGAACACTGAAGCTTTCTTT.

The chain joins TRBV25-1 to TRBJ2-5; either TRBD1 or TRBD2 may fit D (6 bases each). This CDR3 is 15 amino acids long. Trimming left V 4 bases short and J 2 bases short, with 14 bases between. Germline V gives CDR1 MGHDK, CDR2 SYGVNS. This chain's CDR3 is CASSGDRGPQETQYF. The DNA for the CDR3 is TGTGCCAGCAGTGGGGACCGGGGGCCACAAGAGACCCAGTACTTC.

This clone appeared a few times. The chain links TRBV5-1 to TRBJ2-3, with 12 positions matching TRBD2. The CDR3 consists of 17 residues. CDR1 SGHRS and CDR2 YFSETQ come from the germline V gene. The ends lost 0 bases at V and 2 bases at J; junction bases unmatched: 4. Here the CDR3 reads CASSLAGLAGNTDTQYF. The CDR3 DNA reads TGCGCCAGCAGCTTGGCGGGACTAGCGGGCAACACAGATACGCAGTATTTT.

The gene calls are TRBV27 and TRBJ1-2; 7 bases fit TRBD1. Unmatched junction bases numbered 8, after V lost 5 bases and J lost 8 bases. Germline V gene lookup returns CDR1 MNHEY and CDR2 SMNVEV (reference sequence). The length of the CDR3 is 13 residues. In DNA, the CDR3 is TGTGCCAGCAGTCCGCAGACAGGGCTGGGCTACACCTTC. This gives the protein CASSPQTGLGYTF.